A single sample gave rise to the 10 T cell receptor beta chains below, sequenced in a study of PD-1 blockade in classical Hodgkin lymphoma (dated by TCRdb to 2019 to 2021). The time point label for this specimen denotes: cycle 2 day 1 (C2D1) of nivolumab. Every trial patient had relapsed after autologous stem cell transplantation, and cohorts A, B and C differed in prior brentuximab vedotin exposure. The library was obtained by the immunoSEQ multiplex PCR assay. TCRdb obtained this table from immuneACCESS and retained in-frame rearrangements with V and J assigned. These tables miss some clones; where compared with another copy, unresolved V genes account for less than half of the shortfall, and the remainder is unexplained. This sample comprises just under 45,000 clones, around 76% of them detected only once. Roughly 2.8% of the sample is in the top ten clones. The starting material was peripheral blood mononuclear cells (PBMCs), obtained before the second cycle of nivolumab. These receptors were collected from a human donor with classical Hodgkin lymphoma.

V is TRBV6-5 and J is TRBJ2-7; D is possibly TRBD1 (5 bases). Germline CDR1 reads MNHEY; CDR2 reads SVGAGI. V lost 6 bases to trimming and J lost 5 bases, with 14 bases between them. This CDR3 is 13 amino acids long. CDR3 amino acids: CASRRTGRNEQYF. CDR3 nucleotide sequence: TGTGCCAGCAGGAGAACAGGCCGGAACGAGCAGTACTTC.

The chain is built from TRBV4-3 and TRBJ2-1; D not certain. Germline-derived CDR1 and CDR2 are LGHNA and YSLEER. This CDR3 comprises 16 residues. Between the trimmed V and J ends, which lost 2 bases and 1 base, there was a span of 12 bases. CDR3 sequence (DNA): TGCGCCAGCAGCCAATCTGTATCAGCTTCCTACAATGAGCAGTTCTTC. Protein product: CASSQSVSASYNEQFF.

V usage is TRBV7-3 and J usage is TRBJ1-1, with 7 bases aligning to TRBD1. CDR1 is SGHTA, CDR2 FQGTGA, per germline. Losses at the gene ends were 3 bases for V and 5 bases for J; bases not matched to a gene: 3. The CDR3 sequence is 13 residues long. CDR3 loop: CASSLGQNTEAFF. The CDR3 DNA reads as TGTGCCAGCAGCTTGGGACAGAATACTGAAGCTTTCTTT.

CDR3 bases: TGTGCCAGCAGTTGGAGGGGGGCAGATACGCAGTATTTT. Its protein product is CASSWRGADTQYF. V and J are TRBV27 and TRBJ2-3, with D possibly being TRBD1 or TRBD2 (6 bases each). The CDR3 has 13 amino acids. Per the germline V gene, CDR1 is MNHEY and CDR2 is SMNVEV (reference sequence). Trimming removed 4 bases at V and 4 bases at J, with 9 bases between.

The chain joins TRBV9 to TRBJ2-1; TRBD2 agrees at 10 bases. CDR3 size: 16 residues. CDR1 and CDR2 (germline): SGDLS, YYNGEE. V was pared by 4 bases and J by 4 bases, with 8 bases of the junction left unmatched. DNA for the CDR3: TGTGCCAGCAGCCCCAGATTACTAGCGGGGTACAATGAGCAGTTCTTC. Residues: CASSPRLLAGYNEQFF.

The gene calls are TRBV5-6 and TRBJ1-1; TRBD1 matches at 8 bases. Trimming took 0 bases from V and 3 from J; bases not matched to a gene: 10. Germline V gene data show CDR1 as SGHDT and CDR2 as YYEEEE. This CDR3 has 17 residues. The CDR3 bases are TGTGCCAGCAGCTTGGGGGCCCGACAGGGGAGGTACACTGAAGCTTTCTTT. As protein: CASSLGARQGRYTEAFF.

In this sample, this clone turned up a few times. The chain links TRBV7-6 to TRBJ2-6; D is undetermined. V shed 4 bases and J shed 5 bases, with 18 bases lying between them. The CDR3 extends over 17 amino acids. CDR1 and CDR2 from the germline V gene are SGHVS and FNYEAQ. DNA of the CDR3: TGTGCCAGCAGCTGGGTCGACTCACAAAGTCGGGCCAACGTCCTGACTTTC. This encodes CASSWVDSQSRANVLTF.

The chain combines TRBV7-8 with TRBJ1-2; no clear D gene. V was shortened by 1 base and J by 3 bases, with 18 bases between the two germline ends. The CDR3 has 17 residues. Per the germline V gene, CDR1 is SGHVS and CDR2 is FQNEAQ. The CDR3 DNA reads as TGTGCCAGCAGCTTAGAGGCGGACCCCTACAGTTACTATGGCTACACCTTC. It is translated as CASSLEADPYSYYGYTF.

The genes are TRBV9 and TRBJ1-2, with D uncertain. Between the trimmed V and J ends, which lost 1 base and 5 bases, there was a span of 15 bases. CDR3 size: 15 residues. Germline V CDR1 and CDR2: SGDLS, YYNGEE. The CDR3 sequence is CASSVSNTGNYGYTF. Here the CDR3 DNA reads TGTGCCAGCAGCGTATCCAACACGGGGAATTATGGCTACACCTTC.

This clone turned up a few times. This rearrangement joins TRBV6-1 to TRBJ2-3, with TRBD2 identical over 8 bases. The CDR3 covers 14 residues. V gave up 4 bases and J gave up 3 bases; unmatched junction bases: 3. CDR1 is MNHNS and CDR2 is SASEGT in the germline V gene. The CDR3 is CASSVLAETDTQYF. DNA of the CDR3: TGTGCCAGCAGTGTACTAGCGGAAACAGATACGCAGTATTTT.